This TCR beta chain is drawn from a study of low-dose radiotherapy and immunotherapy resistance in tumors. About the study: A dose of 0.5 Gy per fraction was delivered to Cohort 1 every 2 weeks, for a total of 6.5 Gy. Over 26 weeks, cohort 2 got 1 Gy every two weeks, reaching 13 Gy.

At least ten counts were recorded for this clonotype. CDR3 length: 16 amino acids. CDR1 is SGHDT, CDR2 YYEEEE, per germline. The V and J ends lost 5 bases and 4 bases, in that order; junction bases with no gene match: 9. Regarding time point: after trial treatment. Treatment defined: LDRT plus nivolumab, ipilimumab, low-dose cyclophosphamide and aspirin (RACIN trial). Treatment of the donors consisted of nivolumab and ipilimumab (plus aspirin, low-dose cyclophosphamide and low-dose radiotherapy). First-strand cDNA used TRAV- and TRBV-specific primers, covering alpha and beta chains. Amplification of TCRs used a constant-region primer and V-primer adapter for approximately 19 PCR cycles. MiXCR was run by TCRdb on the reads, yielding one entry per CDR3 protein. Here the sample spans about 100,000 distinct CDR3 sequences, roughly 20% being singletons.

The origin of this receptor is a male donor with prostate cancer. Sequencing was performed on PBMCs, taken after low-dose radiotherapy plus immunotherapy. The rearrangement joins TRBV5-6 to TRBJ1-6; 7 bases align to TRBD1. CDR3: CASSPGTDTYNSPLHF. Here the CDR3 DNA reads TGTGCCAGCAGTCCCGGGACAGACACATATAATTCACCCCTCCACTTT.